The 21 T cell receptor beta chains reported below all come from one sample, sequenced in a study of shared clonotypes between healthy human individuals (TCRdb year 2020). Libraries were made using the immunoSEQ multiplex PCR assay. TCRdb re-hosts the immuneACCESS table, in-frame sequences only. Its copies lack some clones; in the studies checked, an unresolved V gene accounts for under half of them, and the cause for the rest is not known. For this sample there are about 1 million clones; 65% to 80% appear just once. Approximately 1.5% of the sample is taken by the ten largest. Sequenced input: memory CD4+ T cells sorted from blood. Sample cell subset or site, as interpreted from the label and publication: CD45RA-negative fraction. The receptors were gathered from a young man in good health.

The chain carries TRBV5-1 and TRBJ1-3; D call uncertain. The V end was cut by 0 bases, the J end by 4 bases, with 5 bases between. Germline CDR1 is SGHRS and CDR2 is YFSETQ. The CDR3 consists of 13 residues. CDR3 amino acids: CASSLEGGNTIYF. The DNA for the CDR3 is TGCGCCAGCAGCTTGGAGGGAGGAAACACCATATATTTT.

V usage is TRBV5-1 and J usage is TRBJ1-4; TRBD1 matches at 9 bases. Germline CDR1 SGHRS, CDR2 YFSETQ. The CDR3 runs 17 residues. V lost 4 bases to trimming and J lost 4 bases; unmatched junction nucleotides: 11. In DNA, the CDR3 is TGCGCCAGCAGCGCCGGACAGGGGCTAACCCTTAATGAAAAACTGTTTTTT. Its translation is CASSAGQGLTLNEKLFF.

The chain combines TRBV7-8 with TRBJ1-1; D remains ambiguous. Per germline, CDR1 SGHVS and CDR2 FQNEAQ. V lost 3 bases and J lost 0, with 11 bases in between. This CDR3 region has 15 residues. CDR3 protein: CASSFRVFLNTEAFF. DNA of the CDR3: TGTGCCAGCAGCTTTAGAGTCTTCTTGAACACTGAAGCTTTCTTT.

Points on this clone: Additional DNA sequences in this sample encode the identical CDR3. V and J are TRBV5-1 and TRBJ1-5; 7 positions match TRBD1. In germline, CDR1 is SGHRS, CDR2 YFSETQ. The length of the CDR3 is 17 residues. V dropped 4 bases and J dropped 0; count of bases not matched to a gene: 10. The CDR3 DNA reads as TGCGCCAGCAGCCCTGGAGACAGGGCAGATAGCAATCAGCCCCAGCATTTT. Amino acid sequence: CASSPGDRADSNQPQHF. The full variable domain, rest sourced from reference TRBV5-1 and TRBJ1-5, is KAGVTQTPRYLIKTRGQQVTLSCSPISGHRSVSWYQQTPGQGLQFLFEYFSETQRNKGNFPGRFSGRQFSNSRSEMNVSTLELGDSALYLCASSPGDRADSNQPQHFGDGTRLSIL.

The CDR3 protein is CASSHGGVLAKNIQYF. Here the CDR3 DNA reads TGTGCCAGCAGCCACGGCGGTGTACTAGCCAAAAACATTCAGTACTTC. The V call is TRBV14, the J call TRBJ2-4, with no clear D. Trimming stripped 3 bases from V and 0 bases from J, with 12 bases between. The CDR3 covers 16 residues. Germline loops: CDR1 SGHDN, CDR2 FVKESK. The whole variable domain, filled in from reference TRBV14 and TRBJ2-4, reads EAGVTQFPSHSVIEKGQTVTLRCDPISGHDNLYWYRRVMGKEIKFLLHFVKESKQDESGMPNNRFLAERTGGTYSTLKVQPAELEDSGVYFCASSHGGVLAKNIQYFGAGTRLSVL.

The CDR3 loop reads CASSEKGLAGVRDTQYF. For the CDR3, the DNA is TGTGCCAGCAGTGAAAAAGGACTAGCGGGCGTACGAGATACGCAGTATTTT. V usage is TRBV6-1 and J usage is TRBJ2-3; 11 nucleotides match TRBD2. J lost 5 bases, V lost 2 bases, and 9 bases had no gene match. This CDR3 is built from 17 residues. Germline V gene sequence: CDR1 MNHNS, CDR2 SASEGT.

The CDR3 region has the DNA TGTGCCAGCAGCATTCCGGGACAGGGCTACGAGCAGTACTTC. This translates into CASSIPGQGYEQYF. The chain is built from TRBV2 and TRBJ2-7; 9 nucleotides match TRBD1. The germline V gene encodes CDR1 SNHLY and CDR2 FYNNEI. The CDR3 runs 14 residues. V shed 6 bases, J shed 3 bases, and the junction held 6 bases outside the gene matches.

To note about this clone: The same CDR3 also results from other DNA sequences found in this sample. V is TRBV5-4 and J is TRBJ2-5; 11 positions match TRBD2. J lost 4 bases, V lost 2 bases, and 7 bases had no gene match. The CDR3 totals 16 residues. Germline CDR1 reads SGHNT; CDR2 reads YYREEE (reference sequence). CDR3 in amino acids: CASSLRSGGAGETQYF. CDR3 coding DNA: TGTGCCAGCAGCTTACGTAGCGGGGGGGCCGGAGAGACCCAGTACTTC.

J is TRBJ1-2 and V is TRBV7-2, with 7 positions matching TRBD1. With 5 bases clipped from V and 2 bases from J, the junction kept 11 bases outside the gene matches. The CDR3 is 16 residues long. Germline V CDR1 and CDR2: SGHTA, FQGNSA. CDR3 amino acids: CASSAGREGANYGYTF. DNA of the CDR3: TGTGCCAGCAGCGCGGGAAGGGAGGGGGCGAACTATGGCTACACCTTC.

The chain recombines TRBV5-1 with TRBJ2-5; D may correspond to TRBD1 or TRBD2 (6 bases each). The J call is doubtful: the DNA matches TRBJ2-7 better. Germline V gene sequence: CDR1 SGHRS, CDR2 YFSETQ. The CDR3 spans 15 residues. CDR3 amino acids: CASSLVRRGVYEQYF. CDR3 DNA: TGCGCCAGCAGCTTGGTGCGGAGGGGGGTGTACGAGCAGTACTTC.

The genes are TRBV27 and TRBJ2-2; 8 bases agree with TRBD1. The CDR3 contains 16 residues. With 5 bases clipped from V and 0 bases from J, the junction kept 5 bases outside the gene matches. Germline assignment: CDR1 MNHEY and CDR2 SMNVEV (reference sequence). The CDR3 loop reads CASSQDRGPNTGELFF. The CDR3 DNA is TGTGCCAGCAGTCAAGACAGGGGTCCGAACACCGGGGAGCTGTTTTTT.

This rearrangement joins TRBV29-1 to TRBJ1-1; D may be TRBD1 (5 bases). V was clipped by 3 bases and J by 10 bases, with 9 bases between them. The V gene's germline CDR1 is SQVTM and CDR2 ANQGSEA. This CDR3 is 10 amino acids long. This chain's CDR3 is CSVERGVAFF. In DNA, the CDR3 is TGCAGCGTTGAGCGGGGGGTAGCTTTCTTT.

The sample holds a few counts of this clone. The chain carries TRBV2 and TRBJ1-2; maybe TRBD1 (6 bases). Germline CDR1 SNHLY, CDR2 FYNNEI. Trimming took 5 bases from V and 7 from J, leaving 17 bases between them. This CDR3 has 14 amino acids. This CDR3 is CASSTLWGGGGYTF. Written as DNA, the CDR3 is TGTGCCAGCAGTACACTTTGGGGGGGCGGTGGCTACACCTTC.

This clone was observed a few times. The chain carries TRBV7-9 and TRBJ1-5; D gene uncertain. The ends were cut back, 5 bases at V and 7 bases at J, with 9 bases in the middle. The CDR3 is 12 amino acids. Germline V gives CDR1 SEHNR, CDR2 FQNEAQ (reference sequence). The CDR3 DNA reads as TGTGCCAGCAGCCGACCCGGACAGCCCCAGCATTTT. This translates into CASSRPGQPQHF.

The V gene is TRBV30, the J gene TRBJ1-4; no reliable D call. The CDR3 contains 14 residues. Per the germline V gene, CDR1 is GTSNPN and CDR2 is SVGIG (reference sequence). The V and J ends lost 2 bases and 5 bases respectively, with 12 bases between them. The CDR3 DNA reads as TGTGCCTGGAGTTCGGGGAAAGGGAATGAAAAACTGTTTTTT. Protein sequence: CAWSSGKGNEKLFF.

J is TRBJ2-5 and V is TRBV5-1, with 8 bases matching TRBD1. This CDR3 is built from 15 residues. J gave up 5 bases and V 4 bases, and 10 bases lay outside the gene matches. Germline V CDR1 and CDR2: SGHRS, YFSETQ. The CDR3 coding sequence is TGCGCCAGCAGCCTATACAGACAGGGGATGGAGACCCAGTACTTC. Its protein is CASSLYRQGMETQYF.

The genes are TRBV6-5 and TRBJ2-6; D not certain. This CDR3 is built from 16 residues. Trimming left V 2 bases short and J 0 bases short, with 8 bases between. CDR1 and CDR2 from the germline V gene are MNHEY and SVGAGI. CDR3 sequence reads: CASSYIGISGANVLTF. CDR3 nucleotide sequence: TGTGCCAGCAGTTACATAGGGATCTCTGGGGCCAACGTCCTGACTTTC.

The chain employs TRBV15 and TRBJ2-3, with 13 bases matching TRBD2. With V trimmed by 4 bases and J by 4 bases, 5 bases remained unmatched. The CDR3 consists of 16 residues. Germline CDR1 is LNHNV and CDR2 is YYDKDF (reference sequence). The CDR3 bases are TGTGCCACCAGCATAGGGACTAGCGGGATCGCAGATACGCAGTATTTT. Translating gives CATSIGTSGIADTQYF.

The chain combines TRBV11-2 with TRBJ1-4; D is undetermined. V was cut by 5 bases and J by 0 bases, with 7 bases left in between. Germline V gene data show CDR1 as SGHAT and CDR2 as FQNNGV. This CDR3 comprises 14 residues. CDR3 nucleotide sequence: TGTGCCAGCAGCCTCAGAGCAACTAATGAAAAACTGTTTTTT. Amino acid sequence: CASSLRATNEKLFF.

The J gene is TRBJ1-5, the V gene TRBV5-1, with 10 nucleotides matching TRBD1. From germline, CDR1 is SGHRS and CDR2 YFSETQ. CDR3 length: 16 amino acids. V shed 4 bases and J 1 base; nucleotides not matched to a gene: 5. Here the CDR3 DNA reads TGCGCCAGCAGCCTCGAGGGACAGGGGAGCAATCAGCCCCAGCATTTT. It codes for CASSLEGQGSNQPQHF.

This clone was recorded a few times. This chain uses TRBV5-1 with TRBJ1-1, with 8 positions matching TRBD1. Germline V gene data show CDR1 as SGHRS and CDR2 as YFSETQ. The CDR3 is made up of 16 amino acids. V gave up 0 bases and J gave up 3 bases; unmatched junction bases: 7. The CDR3 DNA sequence: TGCGCCAGCAGCTTGGGTACAGGGGGAACCTACACTGAAGCTTTCTTT. Translated: CASSLGTGGTYTEAFF.